Following are 25 T cell receptor beta chains from one sample sequenced in a study of identical twins. TCRdb recomputed calls from the 5' RACE reads with MiXCR, one row per CDR3 protein. The data show 700,000 to 950,000 distinct CDR3 sequences, approximately 13% seen once. These data also featured in a second study, about yellow fever vaccine responses in identical twins.

The sequenced material came from PBMCs. The receptors here all came from a woman aged 18 to 35 in good health.

This clonotype was seen ten or more times. CDR3 nucleotide sequence: TGTGCCAGCAGTTTATGGCAGGGCAGAACCGGGGAGCTGTTTTTT. It specifies CASSLWQGRTGELFF. The chain joins TRBV12-3 or TRBV12-4 to TRBJ2-2, with a tentative D call TRBD1 (5 bases). Trimming cost V 2 bases and J 5 bases, with 12 bases left between them. This CDR3 is built from 15 residues.

This chain connects TRBV5-1 to TRBJ2-7, with 9 bases aligning to TRBD2. The CDR3 runs to 18 residues. Germline CDR1 SGHRS, CDR2 YFSETQ. The V segment lost 4 bases and the J segment 1 base; nucleotides outside the gene matches: 15. CDR3 sequence: CASSTRNAGSGSSYEQYF. CDR3 nucleotide sequence: TGCGCCAGCAGCACCCGCAACGCGGGTAGCGGGAGTTCCTACGAGCAGTACTTC.

The rearrangement uses TRBV14 and TRBJ2-7; D ambiguous. The CDR3 loop spans 16 amino acids. Germline CDR1 SGHDN, CDR2 FVKESK. V was trimmed by 0 bases and J by 2 bases, leaving 14 bases between them. The CDR3 protein is CASSQDPQQNPYEQYF. The CDR3, as DNA: TGTGCCAGCAGCCAAGATCCCCAGCAGAATCCCTACGAGCAGTACTTC.

This clonotype was seen many times. The chain uses TRBV4-1 and TRBJ2-7; TRBD2 aligns across 7 bases. After removal of 0 bases from V and 3 bases from J, the junction contained 11 bases not matched to a gene. The CDR3 loop spans 17 amino acids. Germline assignment: CDR1 MGHRA and CDR2 YSYEKL. The CDR3 DNA follows: TGCGCCAGCAGCCAAGATATAGAGACTAGCTCATTCTACGAGCAGTACTTC. It translates to CASSQDIETSSFYEQYF.

This clonotype occurred a few times. V is TRBV13 and J is TRBJ1-1, with TRBD1 identical over 8 bases. Looked up from germline, CDR1 is PRHDT and CDR2 is FYEKMQ (reference sequence). This CDR3 has 15 amino acids. Trimming cost V 4 bases and J 7 bases; bases outside gene matches: 11. Here the CDR3 reads CASSSTQGARVEAFF. The DNA for the CDR3 is TGTGCCAGCAGCTCGACGCAGGGGGCGCGGGTTGAAGCTTTCTTT.

This clonotype was counted a few times. The chain has TRBV12-3 or TRBV12-4 and TRBJ1-1; 11 bases line up with TRBD1. The CDR3 has 12 amino acids. V was pared by 6 bases and J by 10 bases, with 4 bases of the junction left unmatched. CDR3 residues: CASRGQGAGAFF. DNA of the CDR3: TGTGCCAGCAGAGGACAGGGGGCCGGAGCTTTCTTT.

The chain uses TRBV12-3 or TRBV12-4 and TRBJ2-5; 14 nucleotides match TRBD2. V trimming: 8 bases; J trimming: 2 bases; junction bases outside the gene matches: 10. The CDR3 length is 17 residues. CDR3 region: CASRGTSGRVGQETQYF. The CDR3 region has the DNA TGTGCCAGCCGTGGGACTAGCGGGAGAGTTGGACAAGAGACCCAGTACTTC.

This clonotype occurred a few times. The chain carries TRBV3-1 and TRBJ2-3; 7 bases agree with TRBD2. The CDR3 consists of 16 residues. Germline CDR1 is LGHDT and CDR2 is YNNKEL (reference sequence). V was pared by 4 bases and J by 8 bases, with 15 bases of the junction left unmatched. The CDR3 here is CASSPGWGGSTPTQYF. As DNA, the CDR3 is TGTGCCAGCAGCCCTGGGTGGGGCGGGAGCACACCTACGCAGTATTTT.

The V gene is TRBV24-1, the J gene TRBJ2-3; 8 positions agree with TRBD2. The CDR3 spans 17 residues. Germline-derived CDR1 and CDR2 are KGHDR and SFDVKD. J was trimmed by 4 bases and V by 1 base; bases with no gene match: 9. This CDR3 reads CATSDFVVAGSSDTQYF. The CDR3 DNA follows: TGTGCCACCAGTGATTTTGTGGTAGCGGGATCATCAGATACGCAGTATTTT.

The chain links TRBV6-1 to TRBJ2-7, with D possibly being TRBD1 (6 bases). The V gene lost 6 bases and the J gene lost 2 bases, with 14 bases spanning the gap. This CDR3 contains 14 residues. CDR1 and CDR2 (germline): MNHNS, SASEGT. CDR3 protein: CASRDRDKAYEQYV. For the CDR3, the DNA is TGTGCCAGCAGGGATCGGGACAAAGCCTACGAGCAGTACGTC.

The chain combines TRBV20-1 with TRBJ2-7, with TRBD1 matching over 7 bases. This CDR3 has 15 residues. Trimming took 2 bases from V and 0 from J; bases not matched to a gene: 7. The germline V gene has CDR1 DFQATT and CDR2 SNEGSKA (reference sequence). The CDR3 sequence is CSARPPGQSSYEQYF. The CDR3 bases are TGCAGTGCTAGACCCCCGGGACAGAGCTCCTACGAGCAGTACTTC.

This clonotype has more than one count but fewer than ten. The J gene is TRBJ1-3, the V gene TRBV7-9; D unclear. V lost 6 bases and J 4 bases, leaving 10 bases between the germline ends. This CDR3 is built from 13 residues. Germline V gene data show CDR1 as SEHNR and CDR2 as FQNEAQ (reference sequence). As DNA, the CDR3 is TGTGCCAGCAGTCCATCGGGAGGAAACACCATATATTTT. It translates to CASSPSGGNTIYF. Complete variable domain (other parts from reference TRBV7-9 and TRBJ1-3): DTGVSQNPRHKITKRGQNVTFRCDPISEHNRLYWYRQTLGQGPEFLTYFQNEAQLEKSRLLSDRFSAERPKGSFSTLEIQRTEQGDSAMYLCASSPSGGNTIYFGEGSWLTVV.

This clonotype was found a few times. Here the CDR3 reads CAINRGRGYTF. DNA of the CDR3: TGTGCCATAAACAGGGGAAGAGGCTACACCTTC. The chain couples TRBV10-3 to TRBJ1-2, with 7 bases fitting TRBD1. CDR1 and CDR2 (germline): ENHRY, SYGVKD. The CDR3 has 11 amino acids. Trimming cost V 9 bases and J 8 bases; bases outside gene matches: 6.

This clonotype was counted a few times. The rearrangement uses TRBV18 and TRBJ2-2; D unclear. The CDR3 runs to 15 residues. Germline CDR1 is KGHSH and CDR2 is LQKENI. The V and J ends lost 2 bases and 1 base respectively, with 8 bases between them. Here the CDR3 DNA reads TGTGCCAGCTCACCAATGTCGAAGAACACCGGGGAGCTGTTTTTT. Residues: CASSPMSKNTGELFF.

The rearrangement joins TRBV20-1 to TRBJ2-5; 10 bases are shared with TRBD2. The V gene's germline CDR1 is DFQATT and CDR2 SNEGSKA (reference sequence). V trimming: 4 bases; J trimming: 1 base; junction bases outside the gene matches: 9. This CDR3 is 16 amino acids long. The CDR3 spells CSATRLAGVTQETQYF. The CDR3 nucleotides are TGCAGTGCTACGAGGCTAGCGGGAGTTACCCAAGAGACCCAGTACTTC.

This clonotype was counted between two and nine times. This chain joins TRBV20-1 and TRBJ2-1; either TRBD1 or TRBD2 may supply D (5 bases each). This CDR3 is 13 amino acids long. Germline V gene sequence: CDR1 DFQATT, CDR2 SNEGSKA (reference sequence). Trimming left V 4 bases short and J 9 bases short, with 16 bases between. The DNA for the CDR3 is TGCAGTGCTACCGGGACCATAATTGGTGAGCAGTTCTTC. Its protein is CSATGTIIGEQFF.

This clonotype was observed a few times. The V call is TRBV4-1, the J call TRBJ2-7, with D perhaps TRBD2 (6 bases). CDR1 is MGHRA and CDR2 is YSYEKL in the germline V gene. V was shortened by 4 bases and J by 2 bases, with 15 bases between the two germline ends. The CDR3 is made up of 15 amino acids. The CDR3 nucleotides read TGCGCCAGCAGCCCCAGGAGGGAAGGCCCCTACGAGCAGTACGTC. This encodes CASSPRREGPYEQYV.

V gene TRBV5-1 combines with J gene TRBJ2-1; 9 bases align to TRBD1. CDR3 length: 15 residues. Germline V gives CDR1 SGHRS, CDR2 YFSETQ. V trimming: 4 bases; J trimming: 4 bases; junction bases outside the gene matches: 6. Written as DNA, the CDR3 is TGCGCCAGCAGCGACGGACAGGGGCCATACAATGAGCAGTTCTTC. Translated, it gives CASSDGQGPYNEQFF.

As regards this clonotype: Possible read error: a much larger clone is one base away. Here the CDR3 reads CATSPAGGPSDEEFF. The CDR3 DNA is TGTGCCACCTCTCCAGCGGGGGGGCCCTCGGATGAGGAGTTCTTC. V usage is TRBV24-1 and J usage is TRBJ2-1; 10 nucleotides match TRBD2. This CDR3 spans 15 amino acids. CDR1 and CDR2 (germline): KGHDR, SFDVKD.

This clonotype showed up many times. This rearrangement joins TRBV5-1 to TRBJ1-4; 9 nucleotides align to TRBD1. The CDR3 is 16 amino acids. J gave up 1 base and V 2 bases, and 3 bases lay outside the gene matches. The germline gives CDR1 SGHRS, CDR2 YFSETQ. This CDR3 is CASSLPTGGTNEKLFF. In DNA, the CDR3 is TGCGCCAGCAGCTTACCGACAGGGGGAACTAATGAAAAACTGTTTTTT.

The CDR3 loop reads CASIRTSGHLGYEQYF. As DNA, the CDR3 is TGTGCCAGTATAAGGACTAGCGGGCACCTCGGGTACGAGCAGTACTTC. The chain couples TRBV6-1 to TRBJ2-7, with TRBD2 matching over 11 bases. Germline-derived CDR1 and CDR2 are MNHNS and SASEGT. CDR3 length: 16 residues. V shed 9 bases, J shed 4 bases, and the junction held 14 bases outside the gene matches.

The V and J genes are TRBV5-1 and TRBJ2-6; TRBD2 is a possible D gene (6 bases). This CDR3 contains 17 residues. Looked up from germline, CDR1 is SGHRS and CDR2 is YFSETQ. V lost 4 bases, J lost 2 bases, and 16 bases lay in between. Here the CDR3 reads CASSREREYAGANVLTF. DNA of the CDR3: TGCGCCAGCAGCCGGGAACGGGAGTATGCTGGGGCCAACGTCCTGACTTTC.

This clonotype was detected many times. The DNA for the CDR3 is TGCAGTGATAAATCGGGTAATGCGTACACTGAAGCTTTCTTT. Protein product: CSDKSGNAYTEAFF. The chain carries TRBV20-1 and TRBJ1-1, with unresolved D. V lost 7 bases and J lost 3, with 18 bases in between. This CDR3 region has 14 residues. The germline V gene has CDR1 DFQATT and CDR2 SNEGSKA (reference sequence).

This clonotype has just a few counts. The V and J genes are TRBV6-5 and TRBJ2-2; D remains ambiguous. The CDR3 length is 13 residues. The V end lost 2 bases, the J end lost 8 bases, and 9 bases lay between the germline ends. Germline values: CDR1 MNHEY, CDR2 SVGAGI. The CDR3 region is CASSYGLSGELFF. CDR3 DNA: TGTGCCAGCAGTTACGGTCTTTCTGGGGAGCTGTTTTTT.

This clonotype came up many times. The V gene is TRBV20-1, the J gene TRBJ2-4, with 7 bases identical to TRBD2. V was clipped by 5 bases and J by 2 bases; unmatched bases: 9. Looked up from germline, CDR1 is DFQATT and CDR2 is SNEGSKA (reference sequence). CDR3 size: 15 residues. CDR3 in DNA: TGCAGTGCTGGGGTGGGAGGGCAGCCCAAAAACATTCAGTACTTC. Its translation: CSAGVGGQPKNIQYF.